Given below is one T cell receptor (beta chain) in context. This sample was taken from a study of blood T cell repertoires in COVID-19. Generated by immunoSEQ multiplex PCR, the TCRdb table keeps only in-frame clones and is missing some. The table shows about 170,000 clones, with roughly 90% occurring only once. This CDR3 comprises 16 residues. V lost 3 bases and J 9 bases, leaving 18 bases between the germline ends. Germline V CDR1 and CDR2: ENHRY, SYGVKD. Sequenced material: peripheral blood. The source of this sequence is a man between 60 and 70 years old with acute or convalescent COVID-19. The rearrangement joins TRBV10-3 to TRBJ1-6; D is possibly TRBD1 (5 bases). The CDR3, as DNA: TGTGCCATCAGTGACCCAGGGTCGGTGGTGAGTTCACCCCTCCACTTT. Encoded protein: CAISDPGSVVSSPLHF.